The 25 T cell receptor beta chains below all came from one sample that was sequenced in a study of Graves' ophthalmopathy and Graves' hyperthyroidism (dated by TCRdb to between 2018 and 2020). Sequencing took place on an Illumina HiSeq 2000. For repertoire sequencing, the TCR beta CDR3 regions were amplified from RNA transcripts. The first round was an RT-PCR using HTBI primers with the Qiagen OneStep RT-PCR kit, and this first round was followed by a second-round multiplex PCR, then size selection and purification. TCRdb itself trimmed the public reads at Q25 with fastp, ran MiXCR and retained productive beta chains. Each entry merges the rows of one CDR3 protein and shows their most common DNA and genes. Counted in this sample were about 700,000 distinct CDR3 sequences; more than 40% of them appeared once. The biggest ten clones account for more than 2.5% of the sample. Sequencing input: peripheral blood. The receptors shown here come from an adult man with Graves' ophthalmopathy.

This clonotype was seen ten or more times. The rearrangement joins TRBV11-2 to TRBJ2-5, with D possibly being TRBD1 (5 bases). The germline gives CDR1 SGHAT, CDR2 FQNNGV. The CDR3 consists of 14 residues. Trimming shortened V by 3 bases and J by 3 bases, and 11 bases separated the two germline ends. The CDR3 is CASSFYQGEETQYF. CDR3 coding DNA: TGTGCCAGCAGCTTCTATCAAGGGGAAGAGACCCAGTACTTC.

This clonotype was observed at least ten times. This sequence joins TRBV25-1 and TRBJ2-7; D is ambiguous. V lost 3 bases and J lost 0, with 6 bases in between. Germline loops: CDR1 MGHDK, CDR2 SYGVNS. The CDR3 consists of 13 residues. The CDR3 DNA sequence: TGTGCCAGCAGTGATCCGGACTCCTACGAGCAGTACTTC. This encodes CASSDPDSYEQYF.

The J gene is TRBJ2-3, the V gene TRBV20-1; D is undetermined. The CDR3 is 10 amino acids. The germline gives CDR1 DFQATT, CDR2 SNEGSKA (reference sequence). The V end was cut by 8 bases, the J end by 1 base, with 4 bases between. The CDR3 coding sequence is TGCAGTTGGGGCACAGATACGCAGTATTTT. It is translated as CSWGTDTQYF.

This clonotype was counted between two and nine times. This chain links TRBV12-3 or TRBV12-4 with TRBJ1-1; D gene unclear. The ends were cut back, 6 bases at V and 8 bases at J, with 16 bases in the middle. The CDR3 extends over 13 amino acids. CDR3 region: CASRGRANWEAFF. The CDR3 DNA sequence: TGTGCCAGCAGGGGCCGGGCCAATTGGGAAGCTTTCTTT.

This chain links TRBV6-5 with TRBJ1-4; D is unclear. The CDR3 is 15 amino acids. Deletions cut 5 bases from V and 2 bases from J, with 12 bases between. In germline, CDR1 is MNHEY, CDR2 SVGAGI. This CDR3 reads CASSDLIRTNEKLFF. In DNA form, the CDR3 reads TGTGCCAGCAGTGACTTAATAAGGACTAATGAAAAACTGTTTTTT.

The rearrangement joins TRBV7-2 to TRBJ1-3; 7 nucleotides agree with TRBD1. The length of the CDR3 is 15 residues. With 4 bases clipped from V and 6 bases from J, the junction kept 9 bases outside the gene matches. Looked up from germline, CDR1 is SGHTA and CDR2 is FQGNSA. CDR3 nucleotides: TGTGCCAGCAGCTCACAGGGGACTAATGAAAACACCATATATTTT. Translation gives CASSSQGTNENTIYF.

The chain joins TRBV2 to TRBJ2-3; 7 bases align to TRBD1. V was clipped by 7 bases and J by 1 base; unmatched bases: 11. The germline gives CDR1 SNHLY, CDR2 FYNNEI. This CDR3 comprises 16 residues. CDR3 nucleotide sequence: TGTGCCAGCATCAGCCAGGGGGTTCTAGGCACAGATACGCAGTATTTT. Encoded protein: CASISQGVLGTDTQYF.

The chain employs TRBV14 and TRBJ2-3; no definite D call. The CDR3 covers 16 residues. Looked up from germline, CDR1 is SGHDN and CDR2 is FVKESK. V lost 2 bases to trimming and J lost 0 bases, with 12 bases between them. The CDR3 nucleotides read TGTGCCAGCAGCCAACCCCAGTACGATAGCACAGATACGCAGTATTTT. Translation: CASSQPQYDSTDTQYF.

V gene TRBV10-3 combines with J gene TRBJ2-7, with D perhaps matching TRBD1 (6 bases). V was pared by 1 base and J by 7 bases, with 26 bases between. Germline V CDR1 and CDR2: ENHRY, SYGVKD. This CDR3 region has 18 residues. CDR3 protein: CAISEFRTEGPKRREQYF. The CDR3 DNA reads TGTGCCATCAGTGAGTTCAGGACAGAGGGTCCTAAGAGGAGGGAGCAGTACTTC.

This chain joins TRBV4-1 and TRBJ1-1, with 12 bases matching TRBD1. Trimming cost V 7 bases and J 0 bases; bases outside gene matches: 6. Germline-derived CDR1 and CDR2 are MGHRA and YSYEKL. This CDR3 is built from 16 residues. The CDR3 loop reads CASIPGQGALNTEAFF. As DNA, the CDR3 is TGCGCCAGCATCCCGGGACAGGGGGCACTGAACACTGAAGCTTTCTTT.

This chain connects TRBV5-4 to TRBJ1-2; a possible D gene is TRBD1 (5 bases). The germline V and J ends were trimmed by 0 bases and 7 bases, with 10 bases remaining between them. CDR1 and CDR2 (germline): SGHNT, YYREEE (reference sequence). There are 13 residues in the CDR3. This chain's CDR3 is CASSLDVGAGYTF. The DNA for the CDR3 is TGTGCCAGCAGCTTGGATGTAGGGGCTGGCTACACCTTC.

This clonotype was seen ten or more times. The CDR3 DNA reads as TGTGCCAGCAGTTTAGGGGGCCCTAACACTGAAGCTTTCTTT. Translating gives CASSLGGPNTEAFF. The rearrangement joins TRBV12-3 or TRBV12-4 to TRBJ1-1; D might be TRBD1 (5 bases). V lost 1 base and J lost 2, with 8 bases in between. The CDR3 loop spans 14 amino acids.

The chain carries TRBV7-9 and TRBJ2-5, with 9 bases matching TRBD1. This CDR3 contains 15 residues. Trimming took 5 bases from V and 5 from J; bases not matched to a gene: 9. Per germline, CDR1 SEHNR and CDR2 FQNEAQ (reference sequence). CDR3 coding DNA: TGTGCCAGCAGCACCGGGACAGGGTGGGAGGAGACCCAGTACTTC. Encoded protein: CASSTGTGWEETQYF.

This clonotype occurred once. The chain uses TRBV19 and TRBJ1-3; 7 positions agree with TRBD1. The length of the CDR3 is 14 residues. The junction had 4 bases not matched to a gene; V was cut back by 6 bases and J by 2 bases. The germline CDR1 and CDR2 sequences are LNHDA and SQIVND (reference sequence). CDR3 amino acids: CASRGQNTGNTIYF. CDR3 in DNA: TGTGCCAGTAGGGGACAGAACACTGGAAACACCATATATTTT.

The CDR3 DNA is TGTGCCAGCAGGCTCGAGGGGGCAGGATGGGCTGAAGCTTTCTTT. Translation: CASRLEGAGWAEAFF. This chain links TRBV12-3 or TRBV12-4 with TRBJ1-1, with 7 nucleotides matching TRBD1. The CDR3 covers 15 residues. Trimming cost V 6 bases and J 6 bases; bases outside gene matches: 13.

With regard to this clonotype: Sequence at one end of the junction differs from germline and may be a read error. V gene TRBV7-9 combines with J gene TRBJ1-2; 8 bases fit TRBD1. This CDR3 is built from 15 residues. Germline V gene lookup returns CDR1 SEHNR and CDR2 FQNEAQ (reference sequence). The DNA of the CDR3 is TGTGTCAGCAGCTTATCACAGGGGGGTTGGTATGGCTACACCTTC. It encodes CVSSLSQGGWYGYTF.

To note about this clonotype: The conserved phenylalanine or tryptophan normally closing the CDR3 is absent here, so this likely arose from a read error. The rearrangement links TRBV7-9 to TRBJ2-5; the match to TRBD1 covers 8 bases. Germline V gives CDR1 SEHNR, CDR2 FQNEAQ (reference sequence). V was pared by 3 bases and J by 4 bases, with 13 bases of the junction left unmatched. The CDR3 contains 17 residues. The CDR3 region is CASSFPGGVGELETQYC. The CDR3 nucleotides are TGTGCCAGCAGCTTTCCAGGGGGCGTAGGCGAGCTAGAGACCCAGTACTGC.

The CDR3 loop is CAISESDRGHDGYTF. DNA of the CDR3: TGTGCCATCAGTGAGTCGGACAGGGGGCACGATGGCTACACCTTC. The rearrangement uses TRBV10-3 and TRBJ1-2; TRBD1 aligns across 11 bases. CDR3 length: 15 residues. After removal of 0 bases from V and 6 bases from J, the junction contained 3 bases not matched to a gene. Per the germline V gene, CDR1 is ENHRY and CDR2 is SYGVKD.

On this clonotype itself: One base away lies a much larger clone, so this may be a sequencing read error. This chain connects TRBV11-1 to TRBJ2-5; D is ambiguous. CDR1 and CDR2 from the germline V gene are SGHAT and FQDESV (reference sequence). CDR3 length: 14 residues. Trimming pared 5 bases from V and 5 bases from J, leaving 15 bases between. This CDR3 reads CASSITEQRETQYF. The CDR3 DNA reads as TGTGCCAGCAGCATAACCGAACAAAGGGAGACCCAGTACTTC. Using reference TRBV11-1 and TRBJ2-5 for the parts outside the CDR3, the full variable domain is EAEVAQSPRYKITEKSQAVAFWCDPISGHATLYWYRQILGQGPELLVQFQDESVVDDSQLPKDRFSAERLKGVDSTLKIQPAELGDSAMYLCASSITEQRETQYFGPGTRLLVL.

This clonotype was picked up one time. V and J are TRBV30 and TRBJ2-7; 8 bases map to TRBD1. V lost 3 bases and J lost 7; bases outside the gene matches: 11. In germline, CDR1 is GTSNPN, CDR2 SVGIG (reference sequence). The CDR3 sequence is 14 residues long. CDR3 bases: TGTGCCTGGAGCGCATATGGACAGGGTGGAGAGCAGTACTTC. It yields the protein CAWSAYGQGGEQYF.

J is TRBJ1-1 and V is TRBV2; D remains unclear. CDR1 SNHLY and CDR2 FYNNEI come from the germline V gene. CDR3 size: 16 residues. V was trimmed by 6 bases and J by 0 bases, leaving 17 bases between them. The CDR3 DNA follows: TGTGCCAGCAGCCTAGCGGGAGGGCGTGTGAACACTGAAGCTTTCTTT. This translates into CASSLAGGRVNTEAFF. Supplemented by reference TRBV2 and TRBJ1-1, the full variable domain reads EPEVTQTPSHQVTQMGQEVILRCVPISNHLYFYWYRQILGQKVEFLVSFYNNEISEKSEIFDDQFSVERPDGSNFTLKIRSTKLEDSAMYFCASSLAGGRVNTEAFFGQGTRLTVV.

The chain has TRBV7-4 and TRBJ1-6; D is perhaps TRBD1 (6 bases). This CDR3 region has 12 residues. Trimming removed 5 bases from V and 15 bases from J, with 14 bases in between. Germline V gene sequence: CDR1 SGHVT, CDR2 SQSDAQ. CDR3 region: CASSTRGDNLHF. CDR3 DNA sequence: TGTGCCAGCAGCACGAGAGGGGACAACCTCCACTTT.

V gene TRBV7-2 combines with J gene TRBJ1-1; D possibly corresponds to TRBD1 (5 bases). The CDR3 extends over 14 amino acids. Per the germline V gene, CDR1 is SGHTA and CDR2 is FQGNSA. V was shortened by 5 bases and J by 4 bases, with 14 bases between the two germline ends. The CDR3 region is CASSPRTRATEAFF. The CDR3, as DNA: TGTGCCAGCAGCCCGCGGACAAGGGCCACTGAAGCTTTCTTT. The complete variable domain, with remaining parts taken from reference TRBV7-2 and TRBJ1-1, reads GAGVSQSPSNKVTEKGKDVELRCDPISGHTALYWYRQSLGQGLEFLIYFQGNSAPDKSGLPSDRFSAERTGGSVSTLTIQRTQQEDSAVYLCASSPRTRATEAFFGQGTRLTVV.

The V call is TRBV10-3, the J call TRBJ2-1; maybe TRBD1 (6 bases). This CDR3 has 13 amino acids. Trimming took 8 bases from V and 2 from J, leaving 10 bases between them. Looked up from germline, CDR1 is ENHRY and CDR2 is SYGVKD. The CDR3 DNA reads as TGTGCCATCGGGGACACTGCCTACAATGAGCAGTTCTTC. Translation: CAIGDTAYNEQFF.

In its sample, this clonotype was seen a few times. The chain carries TRBV20-1 and TRBJ1-2; D gene uncertain. Germline CDR1 and CDR2: DFQATT and SNEGSKA (reference sequence). CDR3 size: 11 residues. Deletions cut 0 bases from V and 11 bases from J, with 10 bases between. In DNA form, the CDR3 reads TGCAGTGCTAGAGATTCCCTGATGTACACCTTC. It yields the protein CSARDSLMYTF.